The rows below give T cell receptor beta chains drawn from one sample of a study of blood T cells in healthy people across ages. TCRdb processed the 5' RACE reads anew with MiXCR; each CDR3 protein has one entry. This sample has around 1,900,000 distinct CDR3 sequences, with roughly 43% found just once. Sequencing input: blood. The receptors were sampled from a human donor in good health. Both conserved end residues are part of each CDR3. Each record gives: D gene, CDR3 length, clone size, V gene, J gene, CDR3 DNA, CDR3 protein. A D gene is named only where the DNA matches it firmly. Clone sizes are given selectively: once, few, many, or a class where the clone is expanded.

d_call: .; cdr3_length: 17; clone_size: .; v_call: TRBV27; j_call: TRBJ2-7; cdr3_nt: TGTGCCAGCTCGACTTGGGCAGGCCGAGAGATGACCTACGAGCAGTACTTC; cdr3_aa: CASSTWAGREMTYEQYF
d_call: .; cdr3_length: 15; clone_size: .; v_call: TRBV5-6; j_call: TRBJ1-2; cdr3_nt: TGTGCCAGCAGCTCGCCGAGGGGGTTAAACTATGGCTACACCTTC; cdr3_aa: CASSSPRGLNYGYTF
d_call: .; cdr3_length: 15; clone_size: few; v_call: TRBV15; j_call: TRBJ2-5; cdr3_nt: TGTGCCACCAGCAGAGATCGGACGGGGGCGGAGACCCAGTACTTC; cdr3_aa: CATSRDRTGAETQYF
d_call: .; cdr3_length: 15; clone_size: .; v_call: TRBV20-1; j_call: TRBJ2-3; cdr3_nt: TGCAGTGCTAACGCGGGACAGTTAAGCACAGATACGCAGTATTTT; cdr3_aa: CSANAGQLSTDTQYF
d_call: .; cdr3_length: 15; clone_size: few; v_call: TRBV3-1; j_call: TRBJ2-7; cdr3_nt: TGTGCCAGCAGCCAACGCGGGATTAACTCCTACGAGCAGTACTTC; cdr3_aa: CASSQRGINSYEQYF
d_call: TRBD2; cdr3_length: 16; clone_size: .; v_call: TRBV6-6; j_call: TRBJ2-5; cdr3_nt: TGTGCCAGCAGGAGGAGGGACCCGGGACTACAAGAGACCCAGTACTTC; cdr3_aa: CASRRRDPGLQETQYF
d_call: .; cdr3_length: 12; clone_size: .; v_call: TRBV5-1; j_call: TRBJ2-1; cdr3_nt: TGCGCCAGCAGCTTTATAGGGGTTGAGCAGTTCTTC; cdr3_aa: CASSFIGVEQFF
d_call: .; cdr3_length: 15; clone_size: many; v_call: TRBV11-3; j_call: TRBJ2-3; cdr3_nt: TGTGCCAGCAGCTTAGGGCCGGGACGCACAGATACGCAGTATTTT; cdr3_aa: CASSLGPGRTDTQYF
d_call: TRBD1; cdr3_length: 18; clone_size: .; v_call: TRBV5-1; j_call: TRBJ2-5; cdr3_nt: TGCGCCAGCAGCCCATTCGGCCGACAGGGTAGGGGTGGGGAGACCCAGTACTTC; cdr3_aa: CASSPFGRQGRGGETQYF
d_call: .; cdr3_length: 16; clone_size: .; v_call: TRBV4-3; j_call: TRBJ1-2; cdr3_nt: TGCGCCAGCAGCCAAGACGTGCCGCCTCTTAACTATGGCTACACCTTC; cdr3_aa: CASSQDVPPLNYGYTF
d_call: .; cdr3_length: 14; clone_size: few; v_call: TRBV20-1; j_call: TRBJ2-1; cdr3_nt: TGCAGTGCTAGGGAGGGGATCTCCTACAATGAGCAGTTCTTC; cdr3_aa: CSAREGISYNEQFF
d_call: .; cdr3_length: 17; clone_size: .; v_call: TRBV10-3; j_call: TRBJ1-6; cdr3_nt: TGTGCCATCAGTGAGTCGACGGGGCTGACAAGAAATTCACCCCTCCACTTT; cdr3_aa: CAISESTGLTRNSPLHF
d_call: .; cdr3_length: 13; clone_size: .; v_call: TRBV9; j_call: TRBJ1-2; cdr3_nt: TGTGCCAGCAGCCCCCCAGGGTATCCTGGCTACACCTTC; cdr3_aa: CASSPPGYPGYTF
d_call: .; cdr3_length: 16; clone_size: few; v_call: TRBV4-1; j_call: TRBJ2-5; cdr3_nt: TGCGCCAGCAGCCAAGATCGGGGACCCCTCCAAGAGACCCAGTACTTC; cdr3_aa: CASSQDRGPLQETQYF
d_call: .; cdr3_length: 16; clone_size: .; v_call: TRBV4-1; j_call: TRBJ2-3; cdr3_nt: TGCGCCAGCGGCCAAGAATGGGACGTTAGCACAGATGCGCAGTATTTT; cdr3_aa: CASGQEWDVSTDAQYF
d_call: .; cdr3_length: 14; clone_size: .; v_call: TRBV7-7; j_call: TRBJ2-3; cdr3_nt: TGTGCTTGCAGCTACAGGGTTGGCACAGATACGCAGTATTTT; cdr3_aa: CACSYRVGTDTQYF
d_call: .; cdr3_length: 16; clone_size: .; v_call: TRBV14; j_call: TRBJ2-1; cdr3_nt: TGTGCCAGTAGCCAATCAATCAGTGGGAGCTACAATGAGCAGTTCTTC; cdr3_aa: CASSQSISGSYNEQFF
d_call: .; cdr3_length: 15; clone_size: few; v_call: TRBV27; j_call: TRBJ2-1; cdr3_nt: TGTGCCAGCAGTTTTACGAGGGGGAGAACCAATGAGCAGTTCTTC; cdr3_aa: CASSFTRGRTNEQFF
d_call: TRBD1; cdr3_length: 15; clone_size: .; v_call: TRBV20-1; j_call: TRBJ2-1; cdr3_nt: TGCAGTGCCACCTCCGGGACAGGGTTCGAGAATGAGCAGTTCTTC; cdr3_aa: CSATSGTGFENEQFF
d_call: .; cdr3_length: 15; clone_size: .; v_call: TRBV6-5; j_call: TRBJ1-2; cdr3_nt: TGTGCCAGCAGTTGTTATACAGGGTCAACATATGGCTACACCTTC; cdr3_aa: CASSCYTGSTYGYTF
d_call: .; cdr3_length: 13; clone_size: many; v_call: TRBV5-1; j_call: TRBJ2-7; cdr3_nt: TGCGCCAGCAGCTTCCGGGACGGTTACGAGCAGTACTTC; cdr3_aa: CASSFRDGYEQYF
d_call: TRBD1; cdr3_length: 14; clone_size: .; v_call: TRBV18; j_call: TRBJ2-3; cdr3_nt: TGTGCCAGCTCACCAGACAGGGATTCAGATACGCAGTATTTT; cdr3_aa: CASSPDRDSDTQYF
d_call: .; cdr3_length: 14; clone_size: .; v_call: TRBV7-9; j_call: TRBJ2-5; cdr3_nt: TGTGCCAGCAGCCAGTGGGCGGGTGAAGAGACCCAGTACTTC; cdr3_aa: CASSQWAGEETQYF
d_call: TRBD1; cdr3_length: 18; clone_size: .; v_call: TRBV7-9; j_call: TRBJ1-5; cdr3_nt: TGTGCCAGCAGCAGGCACAGGGGCGACTTCTATAGCAATCAGCCCCAGCATTTT; cdr3_aa: CASSRHRGDFYSNQPQHF
d_call: .; cdr3_length: 11; clone_size: .; v_call: TRBV5-6; j_call: TRBJ1-2; cdr3_nt: TGTGCCAGCAGCGACTTTCGCGGCTACACCTTC; cdr3_aa: CASSDFRGYTF
d_call: .; cdr3_length: 13; clone_size: few; v_call: TRBV18; j_call: TRBJ2-3; cdr3_nt: TGTGCCAGCACCCAGCGGGGCACAGATACGCAGTATTTT; cdr3_aa: CASTQRGTDTQYF
d_call: .; cdr3_length: 13; clone_size: .; v_call: TRBV27; j_call: TRBJ2-5; cdr3_nt: TGTGCCAGCAGTTCACACAGGGCAGAGACCCAGTACTTC; cdr3_aa: CASSSHRAETQYF
d_call: .; cdr3_length: 14; clone_size: .; v_call: TRBV9; j_call: TRBJ2-5; cdr3_nt: TGTGCCAGCAGCGGGGCAGAATTCGCGGGGACCCAGTACTTC; cdr3_aa: CASSGAEFAGTQYF
d_call: .; cdr3_length: 17; clone_size: few; v_call: TRBV12-3/TRBV12-4; j_call: TRBJ2-3; cdr3_nt: TGTGCCAGCAGTCCCCTAGGGGACACTAGACGCACAGATACGCAGTATTTT; cdr3_aa: CASSPLGDTRRTDTQYF
d_call: .; cdr3_length: 14; clone_size: .; v_call: TRBV9; j_call: TRBJ2-7; cdr3_nt: TGTGCCAGCAGCGTAGCCGGGTCAGTTTACGAGCAGTACTTC; cdr3_aa: CASSVAGSVYEQYF